This passage covers 3 T cell receptor beta chains from one sample sequenced in a study of OX40 agonist ivuxolimab in advanced cancers. Repertoires were generated with immunoSEQ multiplex PCR, while TCRdb's copy carries only in-frame clones and drops some. This table has under 80,000 clones, 88% appearing once. Sequences were derived from CD4+ or CD8+ T cells sorted from blood, sampled in a trial of the OX40 agonist ivuxolimab. The receptors come from an adult with an advanced solid tumor such as melanoma, head and neck, liver or kidney cancer.

V and J are TRBV6-5 and TRBJ1-1; 7 bases map to TRBD1. CDR1 is MNHEY, CDR2 SVGAGI, per germline. This CDR3 is built from 13 residues. V was pared by 4 bases and J by 7 bases, with 6 bases of the junction left unmatched. DNA for the CDR3: TGTGCCAGCAGTTTGAAAGGGGGCAATGAAGCTTTCTTT. Amino acids: CASSLKGGNEAFF.

As to this clone: A junction boundary mismatches the germline segment, possibly from a read error. The gene calls are TRBV7-3 and TRBJ2-1; D perhaps matches TRBD1 (6 bases). The CDR3 runs 13 residues. Looked up from germline, CDR1 is SGHTA and CDR2 is FQGTGA. Here the CDR3 reads CASSVTGLNEQFF. The CDR3 DNA reads as TGTGCCAGCAGCGTAACAGGGCTCAATGAGCAGTTCTTC.

CDR3: CASSIEFQERGYTF. The CDR3 DNA is TGTGCCAGTAGTATAGAGTTCCAAGAAAGAGGCTACACCTTC. The chain links TRBV19 to TRBJ1-2, with no clear D. Per the germline V gene, CDR1 is LNHDA and CDR2 is SQIVND (reference sequence). The CDR3 runs 14 residues. Trimming removed 0 bases at V and 8 bases at J, with 13 bases between. Based on the CDR3 plus reference TRBV19 and TRBJ1-2, the full variable domain is DGGITQSPKYLFRKEGQNVTLSCEQNLNHDAMYWYRQDPGQGLRLIYYSQIVNDFQKGDIAEGYSVSREKKESFPLTVTSAQKNPTAFYLCASSIEFQERGYTFGSGTRLTVV.